The clone carrying this TCR beta chain was picked up a small number of times. No antigen is known for it. This entry is derived from a study of breast tumors, draining lymph nodes, adjacent tissues. Via MiXCR, TCRdb re-called the multiplex PCR reads, giving one row per CDR3 protein. This table has roughly 14,000 distinct CDR3 sequences, around 50% appearing once. Regarding the study as a whole: Compared with lymph nodes, tumors were less diverse; compared with nontumor tissue, more.

Trimming pared 3 bases from V and 8 bases from J, leaving 11 bases between. CDR3 length: 14 amino acids. CDR1 is SNHLY and CDR2 is FYNNEI in the germline V gene. The sequencing input was tumor-adjacent breast tissue. The chain couples TRBV2 to TRBJ1-6; no definite D call. This sequence was found in a female donor with breast cancer. Some clones in this sample may be carry-over from other donors' samples. The CDR3 sequence is CASSDWVRDSPLHF. CDR3 bases: TGTGCCAGCAGTGATTGGGTGAGGGATTCACCCCTCCACTTT.